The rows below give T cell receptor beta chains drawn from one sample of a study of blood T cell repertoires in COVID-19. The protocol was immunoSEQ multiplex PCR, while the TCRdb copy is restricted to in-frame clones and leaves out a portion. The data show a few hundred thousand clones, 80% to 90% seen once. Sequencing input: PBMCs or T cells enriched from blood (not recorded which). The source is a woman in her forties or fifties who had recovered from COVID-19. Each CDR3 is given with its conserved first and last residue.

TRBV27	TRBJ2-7	CASSYWKTSTDEQYF
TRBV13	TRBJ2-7	CASSSGTSGGEQYF
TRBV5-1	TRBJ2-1	CASTRLVGNEQFF
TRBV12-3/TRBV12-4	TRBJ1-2	CASSFSAGSGYTF
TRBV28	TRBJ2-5	CASSYRDRETQYF
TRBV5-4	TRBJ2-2	CASSLAGAGGELFF
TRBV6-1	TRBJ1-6	CASSEVRNSPLHF
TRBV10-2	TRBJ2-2	CAVPGLAGPANTGELFF
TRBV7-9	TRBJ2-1	CASSSLGSSYNEQFF
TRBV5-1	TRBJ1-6	CASSEVNRGRYSPLHF
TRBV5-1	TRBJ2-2	CASRPPGQNTGELFF
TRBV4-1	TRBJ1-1	CASSQVRGEAFF
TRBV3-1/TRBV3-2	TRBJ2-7	CASSPRTSGSGGQYF
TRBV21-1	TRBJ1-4	CASKRDRGPGNEKLFF